These T cell receptor beta chains were read from a single sample in a study of blood T cells in healthy people across ages. MiXCR, applied by TCRdb to the 5' RACE reads, yields one record per CDR3 protein. The table has some 760,000 distinct CDR3 sequences, just under 25% seen once; the top ten hold approximately 4%. The same data also contributed to another study, on T cells of mothers and their children.

Sequencing input: blood. The receptors were gathered from a boy younger than 18 in good health. CDR3s include the opening cysteine and the closing phenylalanine or tryptophan. A clone size is listed for some rows: how often the clone was seen (once, few, many), or a class if it is expanded.

CASSPPVKGASETQYF	NA	TRBV18	TRBJ2-5
CASSWDAGELFF	NA	TRBV2	TRBJ2-2
CASSLLGQGEALF	NA	TRBV7-3	TRBJ1-1
CATSRGTGHHEQYF	NA	TRBV15	TRBJ2-7
CASSIDRPETQYF	few	TRBV12-3/TRBV12-4	TRBJ2-5
CSGTLNYEQYF	few	TRBV29-1	TRBJ2-7
CSVTMNTEAFF	NA	TRBV20-1	TRBJ1-1
CASSLLAGLPDYNEQFF	NA	TRBV11-2	TRBJ2-1
CASSVRDRAYEQYF	many	TRBV9	TRBJ2-7
CASSFGAQNGETQYF	few	TRBV5-6	TRBJ2-5
CASSWDGGAGYNEQFF	NA	TRBV7-3	TRBJ2-1
CASSRTVNEKLFF	few	TRBV7-2	TRBJ1-4
CASSFPRRQNRDTSYEQYF	few	TRBV11-2	TRBJ2-7
CASSVVPGHSYNEQFF	NA	TRBV9	TRBJ2-1
CASSSEGDRYNEQFF	few	TRBV7-2	TRBJ2-1
CASRSGRLGSYEQYF	NA	TRBV6-5	TRBJ2-7
CASRERGPEAFF	NA	TRBV12-3/TRBV12-4	TRBJ1-1
CASSQDYGNEQFF	many	TRBV4-3	NA
CASSFFGENTIYF	NA	TRBV7-2	TRBJ1-3
CASRLVGGHEQYF	once	TRBV11-2	TRBJ2-7
CASSSPDWNTEAFF	NA	TRBV6-2/TRBV6-3	TRBJ1-1
CAISEGQGVGEQYF	NA	TRBV10-3	TRBJ2-7
CATNNPTGNTQLYF	few	TRBV24-1	TRBJ2-3
CSARVQGGYGYTF	few	TRBV20-1	TRBJ1-2
CASSLAQGYANTGELFF	NA	TRBV5-1	TRBJ2-2
CASSVDPDRQAEKLFF	few	TRBV9	TRBJ1-4
CASSLMYNRERVNTGELFF	few	TRBV7-2	TRBJ2-2
CASSRPLRPGETQYF	NA	TRBV12-3/TRBV12-4	TRBJ2-5
CASSQYSNQPQHF	few	TRBV12-3/TRBV12-4	TRBJ1-5
CASSNRGKNIQYF	NA	TRBV12-3/TRBV12-4	TRBJ2-4
CASRPGQGADGYTF	NA	TRBV28	TRBJ1-2
CASSLTAGGPETQYF	NA	TRBV5-1	TRBJ2-5
CSVEDFNSKETQYF	few	TRBV29-1	TRBJ2-5
CAISESGGHISGNTIYF	NA	TRBV10-3	TRBJ1-3
CASSNLRTWVRPYF	few	TRBV6-2/TRBV6-3	TRBJ2-4
CASSQDRPPLTYGYTF	few	TRBV4-3	TRBJ1-2
CSVRADQNEQFF	NA	TRBV29-1	NA
CASSESGVGAKNIQYF	NA	TRBV25-1	TRBJ2-4
CASSDRDRGGGYTF	NA	TRBV7-2	TRBJ1-2
CSVDGATNEKLFF	many	TRBV29-1	TRBJ1-4
CASSLEGALGEQYF	few	TRBV5-1	NA
CASSLQGAKYEQYF	NA	TRBV27	TRBJ2-7
CASSRRAEGKYDEQFF	few	TRBV18	TRBJ2-1
CASREGGAEKFF	NA	TRBV7-9	TRBJ2-1
CASSTYQGANGEQYF	few	TRBV7-9	TRBJ2-7
CSAPSLGAKSEKLFF	many	TRBV20-1	TRBJ1-4
CATSRDRDWGETQYF	NA	TRBV15	TRBJ2-5
CTSSLVIGRTEAFF	few	TRBV4-3	TRBJ1-1
CANSRRAGGGGTDTQYF	NA	TRBV4-2	TRBJ2-3
CASSGQIGQGIIYEQYF	NA	TRBV7-9	TRBJ2-7
CASSQVASGILTDTQYF	NA	TRBV4-3	TRBJ2-3
CASSQPAGGSSYEQYF	NA	TRBV3-1	TRBJ2-7
CSATGTGFYEQYF	NA	TRBV20-1	TRBJ2-7
CASGGPFFDNEQFF	NA	TRBV25-1	TRBJ2-1
CASSYEGTSGIETQYF	NA	TRBV6-5	TRBJ2-5
CSARRGSNTEAFF	few	TRBV20-1	TRBJ1-1
CASSLGAPRTGELFF	NA	TRBV28	TRBJ2-2
CASPPQDSLIYNEQFF	NA	TRBV6-2/TRBV6-3	TRBJ2-1
CASSLRQGIFNEQFF	NA	TRBV7-9	NA
CSAREAGSYNSPLHF	few	TRBV20-1	TRBJ1-6